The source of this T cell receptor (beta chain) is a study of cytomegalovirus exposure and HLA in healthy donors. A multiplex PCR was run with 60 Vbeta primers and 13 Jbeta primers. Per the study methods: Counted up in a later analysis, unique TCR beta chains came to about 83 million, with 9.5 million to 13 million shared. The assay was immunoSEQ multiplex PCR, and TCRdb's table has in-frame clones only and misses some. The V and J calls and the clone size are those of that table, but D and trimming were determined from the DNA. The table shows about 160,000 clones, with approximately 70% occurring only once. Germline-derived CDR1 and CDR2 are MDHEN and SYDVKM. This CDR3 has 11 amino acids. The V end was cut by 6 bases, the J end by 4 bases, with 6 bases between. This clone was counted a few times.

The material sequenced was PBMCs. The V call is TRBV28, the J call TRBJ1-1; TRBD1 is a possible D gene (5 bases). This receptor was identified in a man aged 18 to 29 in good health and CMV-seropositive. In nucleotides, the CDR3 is TGTGCCAGCAGCAGGGCCACTGAAGCTTTCTTT. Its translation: CASSRATEAFF.